A selection of T cell receptor beta chains follows, all from one sample in a study of blood T cells in healthy people across ages. TCRdb reprocessed the 5' RACE reads via MiXCR and lists one record per CDR3 protein. The data contain 850,000 to 1,000,000 distinct CDR3 sequences, about 48% of them singletons. Sequenced sample: blood. The source of these receptors is a man aged 25 to 45 in good health. The CDR3 runs from the conserved cysteine through the conserved F or W. A D gene is named only where the DNA matches it firmly. Clone sizes are given selectively: once, few, many, or a class where the clone is expanded.

D	size	J	V	CDR3	DNA
TRBD2	.	TRBJ2-3	TRBV5-4	CASSLRLAGGLVTDTQYF	TGTGCCAGCAGCCTAAGACTAGCGGGGGGGCTTGTCACAGATACGCAGTATTTT
TRBD1	.	TRBJ2-1	TRBV29-1	CSVEDGQDNNEQFF	TGCAGCGTTGAAGATGGACAGGATAACAATGAGCAGTTCTTC
.	.	TRBJ2-7	TRBV6-4	CASSPRTPGSYEQYF	TGTGCCAGCAGCCCGAGGACTCCGGGGTCCTACGAGCAGTACTTC
TRBD2	few	TRBJ2-7	TRBV20-1	CSAETSGGFEQYF	TGCAGTGCAGAGACTAGCGGGGGCTTCGAGCAGTACTTC
.	few	TRBJ1-4	TRBV4-1	CASAEAGMGEKLFF	TGCGCCAGCGCTGAGGCGGGGATGGGTGAAAAACTGTTTTTT
TRBD1	once	TRBJ2-1	TRBV12-3/TRBV12-4	CASSFLGGMNEQFF	TGTGCCAGCAGTTTTCTAGGGGGCATGAATGAGCAGTTCTTC
TRBD2	.	TRBJ2-1	TRBV20-1	CSARVSGGNFVQFF	TGCAGTGCTAGAGTCAGCGGGGGGAACTTCGTGCAGTTCTTC
.	.	TRBJ2-5	TRBV12-3/TRBV12-4	CASSVNGETQYF	TGTGCCAGCAGCGTTAACGGAGAGACCCAGTACTTC
TRBD1	few	TRBJ2-5	TRBV12-3/TRBV12-4	CASSETGAGETQYF	TGTGCCAGCAGTGAGACAGGGGCCGGGGAGACCCAGTACTTC
TRBD1	.	TRBJ2-5	TRBV7-9	CASSPTGTGLVVLRTQYF	TGTGCCAGCAGCCCTACCGGGACAGGCCTTGTAGTTTTGCGGACCCAGTACTTC
.	few	TRBJ2-4	TRBV2	CASSALPSRRGFENIQYF	TGTGCCAGCAGTGCCCTCCCCTCCCGTCGGGGCTTCGAAAACATTCAGTACTTC
.	.	TRBJ2-1	TRBV15	CATSRGQKYNEQFF	TGTGCCACCAGCAGAGGACAGAAGTACAATGAGCAGTTCTTC
.	.	TRBJ2-1	TRBV6-4	CASSETGEGNEQFF	TGTGCCAGCAGTGAAACAGGGGAGGGTAATGAGCAGTTCTTC
.	.	TRBJ2-7	TRBV5-1	CASSLGQEREQYF	TGCGCCAGCAGCTTGGGACAGGAAAGAGAGCAGTACTTC
.	once	TRBJ2-3	TRBV12-3/TRBV12-4	CATRTVGADTQYF	TGTGCCACCCGGACAGTGGGAGCAGATACGCAGTATTTT
.	.	TRBJ2-7	TRBV12-3/TRBV12-4	CASSWTVAEQYF	TGTGCCAGCAGTTGGACCGTTGCCGAGCAGTACTTC
.	many	TRBJ2-1	TRBV20-1	CSAPGTFGGEQFF	TGCAGTGCTCCCGGGACATTTGGGGGTGAGCAGTTCTTC
TRBD1	few	TRBJ2-4	TRBV28	CASSNDRVGNIQYF	TGTGCCAGCAGCAATGACAGGGTGGGGAACATTCAGTACTTC
.	.	TRBJ2-2	TRBV12-3/TRBV12-4	CASSSTGGEELFF	TGTGCCAGCAGTTCCACAGGGGGGGAAGAGCTGTTTTTT
.	.	TRBJ2-1	TRBV7-2	CASSSPPGLGEFF	TGTGCCAGCAGCTCCCCGCCGGGGCTTGGTGAGTTCTTC
TRBD1	few	TRBJ1-4	TRBV7-9	CASSTWTGSAEKLFF	TGTGCCAGCAGCACCTGGACAGGGAGCGCGGAAAAACTGTTTTTT
TRBD2	.	TRBJ2-5	TRBV20-1	CSARRGAGAETQYF	TGCAGTGCTCGGCGGGGAGCGGGGGCGGAGACCCAGTACTTC
.	.	TRBJ1-4	TRBV21-1	CASSKNQVTNEKLFF	TGTGCCAGCAGCAAGAACCAAGTGACTAATGAAAAACTGTTTTTT
TRBD2	.	TRBJ2-5	TRBV9	CASSGNSFAGEQYF	TGTGCCAGCAGCGGAAACTCTTTTGCGGGAGAGCAGTACTTC
.	few	TRBJ2-1	TRBV4-1	CASSQGLVSYNEQFF	TGCGCCAGCAGCCAAGGGTTGGTCTCCTACAATGAGCAGTTCTTC
.	few	TRBJ1-4	TRBV20-1	CSARRARGANEKLFF	TGCAGTGCTAGAAGGGCGCGGGGGGCTAATGAAAAACTGTTTTTT
.	.	TRBJ1-5	TRBV4-2	CASSQDRTGAGNQPQHF	TGTGCCAGCAGCCAAGATCGAACGGGGGCCGGCAATCAGCCCCAGCATTTT
.	.	TRBJ2-1	TRBV12-3/TRBV12-4	CASSNTGTTFF	TGTGCCAGCAGTAATACAGGTACTACGTTCTTC
.	few	TRBJ2-7	TRBV20-1	CSANSQESSYEQYF	TGCAGTGCTAATTCCCAGGAAAGCTCCTACGAGCAGTACTTC
TRBD1	.	TRBJ1-4	TRBV14	CASSPRTGANEKLFF	TGTGCCAGCAGCCCCCGGACAGGGGCGAATGAAAAACTGTTTTTT
.	.	TRBJ2-1	TRBV4-1	CASSQDRLNGQFF	TGCGCCAGCAGCCAAGATCGACTCAATGGGCAGTTCTTC
TRBD1	once	TRBJ1-2	TRBV30	CAWNRGQGNGYTF	TGTGCCTGGAACAGGGGACAGGGTAACGGCTACACCTTC
.	.	TRBJ2-3	TRBV20-1	CSARDMAGSTDTQYF	TGCAGTGCTAGAGATATGGCGGGGAGCACAGATACGCAGTATTTT
.	.	TRBJ2-1	TRBV11-2	CASSLEGRGVSYNEQFF	TGTGCCAGCAGCTTAGAGGGGCGGGGTGTTTCCTACAATGAGCAGTTCTTC
.	.	TRBJ1-1	TRBV7-2	CASSLGGPQSRTEAFF	TGTGCCAGCAGCTTGGGGGGCCCTCAGAGTCGCACTGAAGCTTTCTTT
.	.	TRBJ2-5	TRBV21-1	CASSKQSETEATQYF	TGTGCCAGCAGCAAACAATCCGAAACTGAGGCGACCCAGTACTTC
TRBD2	once	TRBJ2-7	TRBV5-1	CASSLGGLAGDEQYF	TGCGCCAGCAGCTTGGGAGGACTAGCGGGGGACGAGCAGTACTTC
.	.	TRBJ2-7	TRBV11-2	CASTLDTGPYEQYF	TGTGCCAGCACCCTCGACACAGGACCCTACGAGCAGTACTTC
TRBD1	few	TRBJ1-2	TRBV12-3/TRBV12-4	CASSLRETGHGYTF	TGTGCCAGCAGTCTACGAGAGACAGGGCATGGCTACACCTTC
TRBD2	.	TRBJ2-3	TRBV13	CASSFLRAGFDTQYF	TGTGCCAGCAGCTTTCTTAGAGCGGGGTTCGATACGCAGTATTTT
TRBD1	few	TRBJ2-7	TRBV12-3/TRBV12-4	CASSRGQGNMYEQYF	TGTGCCAGCAGCCGAGGACAGGGAAATATGTACGAGCAGTACTTC
.	few	TRBJ2-7	TRBV10-3	CAISGSADPSYEQYF	TGTGCCATCAGTGGGTCGGCAGATCCCTCCTACGAGCAGTACTTC